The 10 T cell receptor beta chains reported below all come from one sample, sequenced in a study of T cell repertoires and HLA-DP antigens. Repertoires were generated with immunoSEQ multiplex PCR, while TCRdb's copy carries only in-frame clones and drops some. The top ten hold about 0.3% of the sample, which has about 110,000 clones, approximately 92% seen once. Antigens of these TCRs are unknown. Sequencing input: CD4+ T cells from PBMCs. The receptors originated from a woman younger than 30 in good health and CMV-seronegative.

The CDR3 region has the DNA TGTGCCAGCAGTTACGGCGGCTCGAGCGCTCCCCAGCATTTT. This sequence encodes CASSYGGSSAPQHF. J is TRBJ1-5 and V is TRBV6-5; D gene unclear. There are 14 residues in the CDR3. CDR1 is MNHEY, CDR2 SVGAGI, per germline. V dropped 2 bases and J dropped 10 bases, with 15 bases sitting between them.

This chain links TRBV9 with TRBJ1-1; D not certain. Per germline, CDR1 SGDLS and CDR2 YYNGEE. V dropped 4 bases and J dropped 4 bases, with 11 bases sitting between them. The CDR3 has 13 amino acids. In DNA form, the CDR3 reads TGTGCCAGCAGCCTGGGAGTAGGCACTGAAGCTTTCTTT. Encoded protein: CASSLGVGTEAFF. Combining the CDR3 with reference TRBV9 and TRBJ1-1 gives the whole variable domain DSGVTQTPKHLITATGQRVTLRCSPRSGDLSVYWYQQSLDQGLQFLIQYYNGEERAKGNILERFSAQQFPDLHSELNLSSLELGDSALYFCASSLGVGTEAFFGQGTRLTVV.

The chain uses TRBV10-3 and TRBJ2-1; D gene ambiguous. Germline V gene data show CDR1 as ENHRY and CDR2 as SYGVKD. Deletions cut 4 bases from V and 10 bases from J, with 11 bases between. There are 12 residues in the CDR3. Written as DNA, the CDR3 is TGTGCCATCAGTGCCCTGCAGGCCGAGCAGTTCTTC. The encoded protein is CAISALQAEQFF.

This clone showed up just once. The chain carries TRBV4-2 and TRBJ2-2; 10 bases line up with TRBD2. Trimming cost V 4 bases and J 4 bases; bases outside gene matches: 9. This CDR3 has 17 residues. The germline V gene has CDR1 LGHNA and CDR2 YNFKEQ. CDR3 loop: CASSPIGLAGATGELFF. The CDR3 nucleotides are TGTGCCAGCAGCCCGATTGGTCTAGCGGGAGCCACCGGGGAGCTGTTTTTT.

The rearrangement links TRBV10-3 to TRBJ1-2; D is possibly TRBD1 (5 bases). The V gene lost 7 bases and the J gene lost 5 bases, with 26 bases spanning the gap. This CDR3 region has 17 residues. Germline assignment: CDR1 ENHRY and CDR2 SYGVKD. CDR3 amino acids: CAITDGRRTGGVYGYTF. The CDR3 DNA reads TGTGCCATCACCGACGGCCGGAGGACCGGGGGGGTGTATGGCTACACCTTC.

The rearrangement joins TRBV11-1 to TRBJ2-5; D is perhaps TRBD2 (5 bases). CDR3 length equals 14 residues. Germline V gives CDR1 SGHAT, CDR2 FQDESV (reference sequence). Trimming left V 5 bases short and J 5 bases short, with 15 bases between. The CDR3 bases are TGTGCCAGCAGCCCACCACAGCGGAGGGAGACCCAGTACTTC. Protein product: CASSPPQRRETQYF.

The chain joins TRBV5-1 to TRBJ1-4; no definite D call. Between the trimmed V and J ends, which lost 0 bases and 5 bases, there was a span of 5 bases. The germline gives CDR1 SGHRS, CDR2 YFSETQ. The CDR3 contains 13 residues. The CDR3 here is CASSLGVNEKLFF. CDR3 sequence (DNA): TGCGCCAGCAGCTTGGGGGTGAATGAAAAACTGTTTTTT. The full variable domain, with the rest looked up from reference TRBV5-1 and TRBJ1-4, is KAGVTQTPRYLIKTRGQQVTLSCSPISGHRSVSWYQQTPGQGLQFLFEYFSETQRNKGNFPGRFSGRQFSNSRSEMNVSTLELGDSALYLCASSLGVNEKLFFGSGTQLSVL.

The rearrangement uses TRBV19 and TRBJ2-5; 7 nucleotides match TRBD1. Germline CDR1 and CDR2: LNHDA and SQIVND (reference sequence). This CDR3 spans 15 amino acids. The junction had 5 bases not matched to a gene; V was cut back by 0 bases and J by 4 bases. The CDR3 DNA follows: TGTGCCAGTAGTATAGACCTGAACAGGGGAGAGACCCAGTACTTC. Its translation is CASSIDLNRGETQYF.

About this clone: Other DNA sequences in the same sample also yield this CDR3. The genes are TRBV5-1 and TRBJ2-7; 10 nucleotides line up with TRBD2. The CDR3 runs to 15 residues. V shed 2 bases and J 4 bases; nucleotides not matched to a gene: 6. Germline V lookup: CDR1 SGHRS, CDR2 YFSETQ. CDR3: CASSFLAGDSYEQYF. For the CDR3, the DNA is TGCGCCAGCAGCTTCCTAGCGGGAGATTCTTACGAGCAGTACTTC.

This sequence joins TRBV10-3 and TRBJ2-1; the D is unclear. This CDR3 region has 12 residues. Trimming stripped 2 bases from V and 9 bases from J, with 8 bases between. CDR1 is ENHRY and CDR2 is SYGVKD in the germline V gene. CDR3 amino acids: CAISEGQVEQFF. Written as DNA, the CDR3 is TGTGCCATCAGTGAGGGGCAGGTTGAGCAGTTCTTC.